This TCR beta chain was identified in a study of STAT5B mutations in CD4+ large granular lymphocyte leukemia. The assay was run at survey level. The method was immunoSEQ multiplex PCR; TCRdb's version includes in-frame clones alone and lacks a portion of them. The table includes under 40,000 clones, more than 75% detected once. The length of the CDR3 is 15 residues. V was clipped by 0 bases and J by 5 bases, with 11 bases between them. CDR1 and CDR2 (germline): LNHNV, YYDKDF (reference sequence). The receptor was isolated from a human donor in good health. The gene calls are TRBV15 and TRBJ1-3, with D perhaps TRBD1 (5 bases). Material for sequencing was CD4+ T cells from blood buffy coats. CDR3 coding DNA: TGTGCCACCAGCAGAGATAGCAAGGGGAGAAACACCATATATTTT. Its translation is CATSRDSKGRNTIYF.